These 23 T cell receptor beta chains originate from one sample sequenced in a study of shared T cell receptors in the human thymus. The method was immunoSEQ multiplex PCR; TCRdb's version includes in-frame clones alone and lacks a portion of them. This table holds more than 550,000 clones, approximately 85% found once. These data also formed part of another study, on human thymus T cells.

Sample: thymocytes. These receptors all come from a girl under three years old with a congenital heart defect.

This clone appeared a single time. The J gene is TRBJ1-5, the V gene TRBV14, with D perhaps TRBD1 (5 bases). The CDR3 covers 17 residues. CDR1 and CDR2 (germline): SGHDN, FVKESK. Trimming removed 1 base at V and 5 bases at J, with 18 bases between. CDR3 protein: CASSQGSPGGEYQPQHF. CDR3 DNA sequence: TGTGCCAGCAGCCAAGGTAGCCCCGGGGGAGAGTATCAGCCCCAGCATTTT.

The chain couples TRBV27 to TRBJ2-7; tentative D call: TRBD1 (6 bases). Trimming pared 3 bases from V and 2 bases from J, leaving 17 bases between. This CDR3 is 16 amino acids long. CDR1 and CDR2 (germline): MNHEY, SMNVEV (reference sequence). Here the CDR3 reads CASSLVSHRTAYEQYF. The DNA for the CDR3 is TGTGCCAGCAGTTTGGTTTCCCACAGGACAGCCTACGAGCAGTACTTC.

This chain links TRBV12-5 with TRBJ1-5, with 7 bases that match TRBD1. The CDR3 runs 15 residues. The V gene's germline CDR1 is LGHNT and CDR2 FRNRAP. Trimming at V came to 5 bases and at J to 2 bases, leaving 6 bases not matched to a gene. CDR3 residues: CASGIQGSGNQPQHF. The DNA of the CDR3 is TGTGCTAGTGGTATACAGGGGTCGGGCAATCAGCCCCAGCATTTT.

The genes are TRBV11-2 and TRBJ2-7, with D possibly being TRBD1 (5 bases). The CDR3 runs to 16 residues. Trimming removed 1 base at V and 0 bases at J, with 13 bases between. Germline V gene data show CDR1 as SGHAT and CDR2 as FQNNGV. The CDR3 DNA sequence: TGTGCCAGCAGCTTAGGGCGACAGAAATTCTCCTACGAGCAGTACTTC. This gives the protein CASSLGRQKFSYEQYF. Drawing the rest from reference TRBV11-2 and TRBJ2-7, the complete variable domain is EAGVAQSPRYKIIEKRQSVAFWCNPISGHATLYWYQQILGQGPKLLIQFQNNGVVDDSQLPKDRFSAERLKGVDSTLKIQPAKLEDSAVYLCASSLGRQKFSYEQYFGPGTRLTVT.

The chain has TRBV10-3 and TRBJ1-2; 7 nucleotides agree with TRBD1. CDR1 and CDR2 from the germline V gene are ENHRY and SYGVKD. The CDR3 totals 12 residues. V lost 2 bases and J lost 12; bases outside the gene matches: 6. CDR3 DNA: TGTGCCATCAGTGAGCCCCAGACAGGGCACACCTTC. Amino acids: CAISEPQTGHTF.

This chain uses TRBV5-8 with TRBJ1-5; no definite D call. Germline V gene lookup returns CDR1 SGHTS and CDR2 YDEGEE. V was cut by 4 bases and J by 0 bases, with 8 bases left in between. The CDR3 is made up of 14 amino acids. The CDR3 is CASSVDGSNQPQHF. The DNA of the CDR3 is TGTGCCAGCAGCGTGGACGGTAGCAATCAGCCCCAGCATTTT.

This chain uses TRBV7-9 with TRBJ1-1; 10 bases align to TRBD1. Germline V gene data show CDR1 as SEHNR and CDR2 as FQNEAQ (reference sequence). The CDR3 sequence is 14 residues long. The junction had 5 bases not matched to a gene; V was cut back by 5 bases and J by 5 bases. The CDR3 nucleotides read TGTGCCAGCAGCCTGGACAGGGGGGTGACTGAAGCTTTCTTT. Protein sequence: CASSLDRGVTEAFF. Supplemented by reference TRBV7-9 and TRBJ1-1, the full variable domain reads DTGVSQNPRHKITKRGQNVTFRCDPISEHNRLYWYRQTLGQGPEFLTYFQNEAQLEKSRLLSDRFSAERPKGSFSTLEIQRTEQGDSAMYLCASSLDRGVTEAFFGQGTRLTVV.

In this sample, this clone turned up once. This chain joins TRBV7-9 and TRBJ1-4, with 8 bases matching TRBD1. The CDR3 has 19 amino acids. Per the germline V gene, CDR1 is SEHNR and CDR2 is FQNEAQ (reference sequence). V gave up 3 bases and J gave up 7 bases; unmatched junction bases: 19. The CDR3 coding sequence is TGTGCCAGCAGCTTGTCCTTCAACCACCGGTGGACAGGGAGTGAAAAACTGTTTTTT. Translating it yields CASSLSFNHRWTGSEKLFF.

Notes on this clone: The sample carries other DNA sequences with the same CDR3. This chain connects TRBV19 to TRBJ1-6, with TRBD1 matching over 8 bases. V was clipped by 7 bases and J by 6 bases; unmatched bases: 2. CDR1 is LNHDA, CDR2 SQIVND, per germline (reference sequence). The length of the CDR3 is 13 residues. CDR3 sequence (DNA): TGTGCCAGTACAGACAGGGGTAATTCACCCCTCCACTTT. This codes for CASTDRGNSPLHF.

A remark on this clone: One junction end disagrees with the germline gene, perhaps due to a read error. Other DNA sequences in the sample encode the same CDR3. The rearrangement links TRBV25-1 to TRBJ1-6; no firm D call. This CDR3 comprises 14 residues. Germline V gene sequence: CDR1 MGHDK, CDR2 SYGVNS. For the CDR3, the DNA is TGTGCCAGCTCGGAGGTGGGCCCGAATTCCCCCCTCCACTTT. It is translated as CASSEVGPNSPLHF.

The gene calls are TRBV9 and TRBJ1-6, with D possibly TRBD1 on 5 matching bases. V was shortened by 0 bases and J by 4 bases, with 5 bases between the two germline ends. This CDR3 has 14 residues. Looked up from germline, CDR1 is SGDLS and CDR2 is YYNGEE. CDR3 coding DNA: TGTGCCAGCAGCGTAGGACAGTATAATTCACCCCTCCACTTT. Translation: CASSVGQYNSPLHF.

The rearrangement joins TRBV6-1 to TRBJ1-6, with 11 bases identical to TRBD1. V trimming: 6 bases; J trimming: 8 bases; junction bases outside the gene matches: 6. Germline-derived CDR1 and CDR2 are MNHNS and SASEGT. The CDR3 runs to 15 residues. CDR3 sequence reads: CASRGTGGLHSPLHF. The CDR3 region has the DNA TGTGCCAGCAGGGGGACAGGGGGACTACATTCACCCCTCCACTTT.

The chain recombines TRBV7-9 with TRBJ2-5; maybe TRBD1 (5 bases). The CDR3 totals 15 residues. Trimming left V 1 base short and J 5 bases short, with 14 bases between. CDR1 is SEHNR and CDR2 is FQNEAQ in the germline V gene (reference sequence). The CDR3 DNA follows: TGTGCCAGCAGCTTAGTCCCTCAGGGAAGGGAGACCCAGTACTTC. This translates into CASSLVPQGRETQYF.

The rearrangement links TRBV6-6 to TRBJ1-1; no clear D gene. Germline V gene lookup returns CDR1 MNHNY and CDR2 SVGAGI (reference sequence). The CDR3 totals 9 residues. V was cut by 7 bases and J by 9 bases, with 6 bases left in between. This CDR3 reads CASITQAFF. The DNA of the CDR3 is TGTGCCAGCATCACACAAGCTTTCTTT.

This chain joins TRBV5-6 and TRBJ1-1; a possible D gene is TRBD1 (6 bases). Germline CDR1 SGHDT, CDR2 YYEEEE. V was clipped by 2 bases and J by 0 bases, with 11 bases between them. CDR3 length: 15 residues. The CDR3 nucleotides read TGTGCCAGCAGCTTCGGACAGTTCATGAACACTGAAGCTTTCTTT. Translating it yields CASSFGQFMNTEAFF.

The chain is built from TRBV2 and TRBJ2-7; 9 positions match TRBD2. Germline V gives CDR1 SNHLY, CDR2 FYNNEI. Trimming at V came to 6 bases and at J to 9 bases, leaving 9 bases not matched to a gene. This CDR3 is 13 amino acids long. This CDR3 reads CASSPGTSRPQYF. In nucleotides, the CDR3 is TGTGCCAGCAGCCCCGGGACTAGCAGACCGCAGTACTTC.

The J gene is TRBJ1-4, the V gene TRBV4-3; no reliable D call. Germline CDR1 and CDR2: LGHNA and YSLEER. There are 15 residues in the CDR3. V lost 4 bases to trimming and J lost 7 bases, with 16 bases between them. The CDR3 nucleotides read TGCGCCAGCAGCCCGTCGTTGGGCCTGGGTGAAAAACTGTTTTTT. This sequence encodes CASSPSLGLGEKLFF.

The chain carries TRBV11-2 and TRBJ1-3; no firm D call. Germline loops: CDR1 SGHAT, CDR2 FQNNGV. The CDR3 extends over 10 amino acids. CDR3 DNA: TGTTCTTCCTCTGGAAACACCATATATTTT. Its protein is CSSSGNTIYF.

The rearrangement joins TRBV16 to TRBJ2-3; perhaps TRBD2 as D (6 bases). Trimming took off 1 base at V and 0 bases at J, with 11 bases between the two ends. Germline-derived CDR1 and CDR2 are KGHSY and FQNENV. CDR3 length: 16 residues. CDR3 protein: CASSQLAGTSTDTQYF. The DNA for the CDR3 is TGTGCCAGCAGCCAATTGGCAGGGACTAGCACAGATACGCAGTATTTT. The full variable domain, completed using reference TRBV16 and TRBJ2-3, is GEEVAQTPKHLVRGEGQKAKLYCAPIKGHSYVFWYQQVLKNEFKFLISFQNENVFDETGMPKERFSAKCLPNSPCSLEIQATKLEDSAVYFCASSQLAGTSTDTQYFGPGTRLTVL.

The rearrangement links TRBV6-1 to TRBJ1-2; D not certain. The CDR3 has 13 amino acids. CDR1 and CDR2 from the germline V gene are MNHNS and SASEGT. The V gene lost 7 bases and the J gene lost 6 bases, with 15 bases spanning the gap. CDR3 in amino acids: CASTSKFQDGYTF. DNA of the CDR3: TGTGCCAGCACCTCAAAGTTCCAGGATGGCTACACCTTC.

The gene calls are TRBV7-9 and TRBJ2-2; no reliable D call. Trimming stripped 5 bases from V and 3 bases from J, with 7 bases between. This CDR3 spans 13 amino acids. Per the germline V gene, CDR1 is SEHNR and CDR2 is FQNEAQ (reference sequence). The CDR3 protein is CASSPGYTGELFF. For the CDR3, the DNA is TGTGCCAGCAGCCCCGGTTACACCGGGGAGCTGTTTTTT.

This chain joins TRBV18 and TRBJ1-4, with 10 positions matching TRBD1. Germline V gene sequence: CDR1 KGHSH, CDR2 LQKENI. This CDR3 comprises 15 residues. V dropped 3 bases and J dropped 7; count of bases not matched to a gene: 5. The CDR3 nucleotides read TGTGCCAGCTCACCCCCGGGACAGGGGTCTGAAAAACTGTTTTTT. It specifies CASSPPGQGSEKLFF.

V and J are TRBV6-1 and TRBJ1-5; D may be TRBD1 (5 bases). The CDR3 contains 16 residues. Between the trimmed V and J ends, which lost 4 bases and 0 bases, there was a span of 13 bases. The germline gives CDR1 MNHNS, CDR2 SASEGT. DNA for the CDR3: TGTGCCAGCAGTGGGACGACAGAGAATAGCAATCAGCCCCAGCATTTT. Translated, it gives CASSGTTENSNQPQHF.